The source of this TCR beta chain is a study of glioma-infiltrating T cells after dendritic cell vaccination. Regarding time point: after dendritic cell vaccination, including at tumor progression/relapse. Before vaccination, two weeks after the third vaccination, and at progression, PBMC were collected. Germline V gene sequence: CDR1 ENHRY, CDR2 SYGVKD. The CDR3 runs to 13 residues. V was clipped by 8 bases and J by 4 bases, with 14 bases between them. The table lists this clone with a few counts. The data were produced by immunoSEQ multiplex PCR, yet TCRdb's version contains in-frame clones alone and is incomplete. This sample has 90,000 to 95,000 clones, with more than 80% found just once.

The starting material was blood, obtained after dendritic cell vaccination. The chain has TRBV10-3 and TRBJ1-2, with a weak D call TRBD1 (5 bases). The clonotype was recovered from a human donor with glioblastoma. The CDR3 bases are TGTGCCATCTCGAGGGACTTACTCTATGGCTACACCTTC. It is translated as CAISRDLLYGYTF.